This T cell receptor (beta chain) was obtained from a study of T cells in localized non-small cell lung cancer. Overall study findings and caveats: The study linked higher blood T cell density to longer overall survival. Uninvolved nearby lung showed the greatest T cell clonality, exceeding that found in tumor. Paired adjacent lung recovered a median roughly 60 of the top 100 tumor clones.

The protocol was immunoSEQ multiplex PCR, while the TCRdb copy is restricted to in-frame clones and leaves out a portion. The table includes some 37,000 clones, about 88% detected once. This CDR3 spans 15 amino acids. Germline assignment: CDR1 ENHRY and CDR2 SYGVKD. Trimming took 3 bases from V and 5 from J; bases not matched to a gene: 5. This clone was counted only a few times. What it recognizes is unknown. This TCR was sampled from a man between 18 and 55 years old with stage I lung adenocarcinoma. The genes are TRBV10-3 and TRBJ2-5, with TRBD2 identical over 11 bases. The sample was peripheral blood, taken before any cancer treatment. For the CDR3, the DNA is TGTGCCATCAGTGAACTAGCGGGGGACAGGGAGACCCAGTACTTC. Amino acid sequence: CAISELAGDRETQYF.